This TCR beta chain was sequenced during a study of cytomegalovirus exposure and HLA in healthy donors. Points from the study as a whole: A later analysis found that most CMV-associated TCR beta chains appeared HLA-restricted. When presence/absence was analysed, sequencing depth was taken to be roughly uniform across donors.

Donors likely had unrecorded immune exposures despite being nominally healthy when sampled. The germline CDR1 and CDR2 sequences are GTSNPN and SVGIG (reference sequence). The CDR3 contains 11 residues. Trimming shortened V by 8 bases and J by 4 bases, and 11 bases separated the two germline ends. Turning to this clone: Its antigen is as yet unknown.

The primer mix had 60 Vbeta and 13 Jbeta primers. Profiling relied on immunoSEQ multiplex PCR, and the TCRdb table lists in-frame clones only, not all of them. The data show more than 60,000 clones, with approximately 72% seen just once and roughly 8.9% held by the top ten. The chain couples TRBV30 to TRBJ1-1; maybe TRBD1 (5 bases). The receptor was isolated from a woman aged 35 to 49 in good health and CMV-seropositive. The sequencing sample was made of PBMCs. As DNA, the CDR3 is TGTGCCGGGGGGGACGCCACTGAAGCTTTCTTT. This gives the protein CAGGDATEAFF.